Listed here are 3 T cell receptor beta chains from one sample, sequenced in a study of blood T cell repertoires in COVID-19. This table comes from immunoSEQ multiplex PCR, and its TCRdb copy is limited to in-frame clones, with some not included. The top ten clones hold around 8% of a sample with 110,000 to 150,000 clones, roughly 84% of them seen once. The sequenced material came from peripheral blood. The receptor source for this set is a human donor in a cohort sampled during active COVID-19.

The J gene is TRBJ2-3, the V gene TRBV9; 11 positions match TRBD2. V shed 0 bases, J shed 2 bases, and the junction held 2 bases outside the gene matches. The germline V gene has CDR1 SGDLS and CDR2 YYNGEE. This CDR3 has 16 amino acids. The CDR3 reads CASSVETSGATDTQYF. CDR3 DNA sequence: TGTGCCAGCAGCGTAGAGACTAGCGGGGCCACAGATACGCAGTATTTT.

The V gene is TRBV5-1, the J gene TRBJ1-6, with no clear D. Trimming left V 0 bases short and J 10 bases short, with 11 bases between. The CDR3 has 14 amino acids. Germline-derived CDR1 and CDR2 are SGHRS and YFSETQ. Here the CDR3 DNA reads TGCGCCAGCAGCTTGGCGGCGGGCGTCTCACCCCTCCACTTT. The encoded protein is CASSLAAGVSPLHF.

The gene calls are TRBV5-1 and TRBJ1-1, with 8 bases that match TRBD1. Germline V gene lookup returns CDR1 SGHRS and CDR2 YFSETQ. Germline trimming cut 4 bases from V and 5 bases from J; bases unmatched to any gene: 13. The CDR3 length is 16 residues. CDR3 protein: CASSTGQGSQGTEAFF. The CDR3 nucleotides are TGCGCCAGCAGCACAGGACAGGGCTCCCAAGGGACTGAAGCTTTCTTT. Together with reference TRBV5-1 and TRBJ1-1, the CDR3 gives the full variable domain: KAGVTQTPRYLIKTRGQQVTLSCSPISGHRSVSWYQQTPGQGLQFLFEYFSETQRNKGNFPGRFSGRQFSNSRSEMNVSTLELGDSALYLCASSTGQGSQGTEAFFGQGTRLTVV.